Following are 15 T cell receptor beta chains from one sample sequenced in a study of blood T cell repertoires in COVID-19. Only in-frame clones appear in the TCRdb table, and some are missing; sequencing was by immunoSEQ multiplex PCR. The sample lists 290,000 or so clones; about 93% were seen once. Sample: PBMCs or T cells enriched from blood (not recorded which). The receptors derive from a woman in her thirties who had recovered from COVID-19.

The chain links TRBV15 to TRBJ2-7; no firm D call. CDR1 is LNHNV and CDR2 is YYDKDF in the germline V gene (reference sequence). The germline V and J ends were trimmed by 1 base and 4 bases, with 11 bases remaining between them. The CDR3 length is 14 residues. Here the CDR3 reads CATSRAAGTYEQYF. The CDR3 nucleotides are TGTGCCACCAGCAGAGCCGCAGGAACGTACGAGCAGTACTTC. Complete variable domain (other parts from reference TRBV15 and TRBJ2-7): DAMVIQNPRYQVTQFGKPVTLSCSQTLNHNVMYWYQQKSSQAPKLLFHYYDKDFNNEADTPDNFQSRRPNTSFCFLDIRSPGLGDTAMYLCATSRAAGTYEQYFGPGTRLTVT.

The chain uses TRBV27 and TRBJ2-7; D is unclear. Per germline, CDR1 MNHEY and CDR2 SMNVEV (reference sequence). V shed 2 bases and J shed 7 bases, with 15 bases lying between them. CDR3 length: 14 amino acids. The CDR3 coding sequence is TGTGCCAGCAGTTTAAAAAGATGGAGTGGGGAGCAGTACTTC. Protein: CASSLKRWSGEQYF.

This clone appeared once. CDR3 in amino acids: CASSVATSGNTGELFF. The CDR3 DNA sequence: TGTGCCAGCAGCGTAGCAACTAGCGGTAACACCGGGGAGCTGTTTTTT. The chain employs TRBV9 and TRBJ2-2; TRBD2 matches at 8 bases. Trimming took 0 bases from V and 2 from J; bases not matched to a gene: 3. The germline gives CDR1 SGDLS, CDR2 YYNGEE. The CDR3 runs to 16 residues.

The chain combines TRBV18 with TRBJ2-2; perhaps TRBD1 as D (6 bases). The CDR3 extends over 16 amino acids. Between the trimmed V and J ends, which lost 5 bases and 0 bases, there was a span of 13 bases. Looked up from germline, CDR1 is KGHSH and CDR2 is LQKENI. CDR3 in DNA: TGTGCCAGCTCAGATTCGACAGGAACGAACACCGGGGAGCTGTTTTTT. Its translation is CASSDSTGTNTGELFF.

The V call is TRBV18, the J call TRBJ2-1; D call uncertain. The CDR3 loop spans 13 amino acids. Trimming stripped 0 bases from V and 9 bases from J, with 9 bases between. Germline V lookup: CDR1 KGHSH, CDR2 LQKENI. CDR3 in amino acids: CASSPPLGAEQFF. CDR3 nucleotide sequence: TGTGCCAGCTCACCACCGCTAGGAGCTGAGCAGTTCTTC.

The CDR3 DNA reads TGCGCCAGCAGCCCAGTCCGGGGAACCTACGAGCAGTACTTC. Translating it yields CASSPVRGTYEQYF. This chain links TRBV4-3 with TRBJ2-7; D is possibly TRBD2 (5 bases). Trimming cost V 4 bases and J 2 bases, with 12 bases left between them. The CDR3 is 14 amino acids. The germline CDR1 and CDR2 sequences are LGHNA and YSLEER.

The genes are TRBV25-1 and TRBJ2-4; 9 nucleotides align to TRBD2. There are 15 residues in the CDR3. After removal of 5 bases from V and 1 base from J, the junction contained 3 bases not matched to a gene. In germline, CDR1 is MGHDK, CDR2 SYGVNS. In DNA, the CDR3 is TGTGCCAGCAGTTCGGCGGGGGGGGCCAAAAACATTCAGTACTTC. Its translation: CASSSAGGAKNIQYF.

The chain uses TRBV29-1 and TRBJ2-1; 8 bases are a match to TRBD2. Germline-derived CDR1 and CDR2 are SQVTM and ANQGSEA. V lost 7 bases and J lost 2; bases outside the gene matches: 4. This CDR3 has 13 amino acids. The CDR3 sequence is CSASGGTYNEQFF. CDR3 DNA sequence: TGCAGCGCCTCGGGGGGGACCTACAATGAGCAGTTCTTC.

The V and J genes are TRBV4-1 and TRBJ1-4, with D tentatively TRBD1 (6 bases). The CDR3 sequence is 16 residues long. V gave up 0 bases and J gave up 5 bases, with 13 bases separating them. Looked up from germline, CDR1 is MGHRA and CDR2 is YSYEKL. CDR3 in DNA: TGCGCCAGCAGCCAAGAGGGGGACATTTTGAATGAAAAACTGTTTTTT. Translating gives CASSQEGDILNEKLFF.

This clone was picked up one time. The J gene is TRBJ2-7, the V gene TRBV12-3 or TRBV12-4; maybe TRBD1 (7 bases). V was shortened by 4 bases and J by 7 bases, with 11 bases between the two germline ends. The CDR3 runs to 12 residues. The CDR3 region is CASSSQGGEQYF. For the CDR3, the DNA is TGTGCCAGCAGTTCCCAGGGGGGAGAGCAGTACTTC.

The chain carries TRBV28 and TRBJ1-6; D might be TRBD1 (5 bases). Deletions cut 6 bases from V and 0 bases from J, with 9 bases between. This CDR3 has 15 residues. Germline V gene lookup returns CDR1 MDHEN and CDR2 SYDVKM. Here the CDR3 reads CASRYDSSYNSPLHF. DNA of the CDR3: TGTGCCAGCAGATATGACAGCTCCTATAATTCACCCCTCCACTTT.

The sample holds one count of this clone. This chain connects TRBV19 to TRBJ2-7; tentatively, D is TRBD2 (6 bases). Looked up from germline, CDR1 is LNHDA and CDR2 is SQIVND (reference sequence). The CDR3 is made up of 14 amino acids. V shed 5 bases and J shed 1 base, with 12 bases lying between them. CDR3 nucleotides: TGTGCCAGTAGTGAGTTCGGGAGTTCCTACGAGCAGTACTTC. As protein: CASSEFGSSYEQYF.

The chain employs TRBV15 and TRBJ1-1; 7 bases fit TRBD1. CDR3 length equals 15 residues. Germline CDR1 LNHNV, CDR2 YYDKDF (reference sequence). After removal of 2 bases from V and 1 base from J, the junction contained 4 bases not matched to a gene. The CDR3 is CATSRTRQGNTEAFF. CDR3 DNA: TGTGCCACCAGCAGAACCCGACAGGGGAACACTGAAGCTTTCTTT.

The V gene is TRBV6-4, the J gene TRBJ1-2; TRBD1 agrees at 11 bases. V was clipped by 5 bases and J by 11 bases; unmatched bases: 13. Germline CDR1 and CDR2: MRHNA and SNTAGT. The CDR3 is 15 residues long. This chain's CDR3 is CASSSGTGGFQGYTF. The CDR3 coding sequence is TGTGCCAGCAGTTCCGGGACAGGGGGTTTTCAGGGATACACCTTC.

The chain carries TRBV5-6 and TRBJ2-7; possible D gene TRBD1, 6 bases. CDR3 length equals 12 residues. CDR1 and CDR2 from the germline V gene are SGHDT and YYEEEE. V was cut by 6 bases and J by 5 bases, with 12 bases left in between. The CDR3 here is CASKYRAHEQYF. DNA of the CDR3: TGTGCCAGCAAATACAGGGCCCACGAGCAGTACTTC.